The 5 T cell receptor beta chains below were found in one sample sequenced in a study of graft-versus-host responses after intestinal transplantation. Sequencing used immunoSEQ multiplex PCR; TCRdb keeps in-frame clones, though not all of them. Of 100,000 or so clones listed, roughly 84% were seen once; the top ten hold over 0.75%. No antigen has been assigned to these receptors. The sequenced sample was unstimulated CD4+ T cells sorted from spleen or lymph node cells, obtained before transplant. Receptors were obtained from a human donor who was the organ donor for an intestinal transplant.

The genes are TRBV5-1 and TRBJ1-5, with D hard to call. This CDR3 comprises 15 residues. Germline CDR1 reads SGHRS; CDR2 reads YFSETQ. Trimming pared 0 bases from V and 2 bases from J, leaving 9 bases between. The CDR3 nucleotides are TGCGCCAGCAGCTTGGCCGGGGTGGGCAATCAGCCCCAGCATTTT. As protein: CASSLAGVGNQPQHF.

The chain uses TRBV18 and TRBJ2-1; no definite D call. CDR1 is KGHSH and CDR2 is LQKENI in the germline V gene. CDR3 length: 13 residues. Trimming shortened V by 3 bases and J by 9 bases, and 12 bases separated the two germline ends. CDR3 in DNA: TGTGCCAGCTCACCGGGCCCGACCATTGAGCAGTTCTTC. Encoded protein: CASSPGPTIEQFF.

The chain couples TRBV30 to TRBJ1-2, with 11 bases identical to TRBD1. The CDR3 covers 15 residues. Germline V gene sequence: CDR1 GTSNPN, CDR2 SVGIG (reference sequence). The trim removed 3 bases at V and 2 bases at J, leaving 5 bases unmatched. Here the CDR3 reads CAWRPGQGGNYGYTF. The DNA for the CDR3 is TGTGCCTGGAGGCCGGGACAGGGGGGGAACTATGGCTACACCTTC.

The chain carries TRBV4-1 and TRBJ2-6; D is undetermined. This CDR3 region has 16 residues. Trimming left V 0 bases short and J 4 bases short, with 10 bases between. Germline CDR1 is MGHRA and CDR2 is YSYEKL. As DNA, the CDR3 is TGCGCCAGCAGCCAAGATATCAGGACCGGGGCCAACGTCCTGACTTTC. Amino acids: CASSQDIRTGANVLTF.

CDR3 DNA sequence: TGTGCCAGCAGCTTAGGGGGGGGACTGAATCAGCCCCAGCATTTT. The encoded protein is CASSLGGGLNQPQHF. J is TRBJ1-5 and V is TRBV7-2; D might be TRBD1 (5 bases). V lost 1 base and J lost 4, with 11 bases in between. The CDR3 runs to 15 residues. Germline CDR1 reads SGHTA; CDR2 reads FQGNSA.